This TCR beta chain was identified in a study of T cell responses to AZD1222 COVID-19 vaccine (dated by TCRdb to the early 2020s). Regarding the research as a whole: TCR sequencing covered roughly 230 trial participants: some 210 given two doses of AZD1222 and 26 given two doses of MenACWY control vaccine. Trial participants were enrolled by age into 18-55, 56-69 and 70-plus year subgroups, with approximately 160, 26 and 62 TCR-sequenced participants respectively.

CDR1 and CDR2 (SGHTA, FQGNSA) derive from the germline V gene. A distance of 16 bases separates the germline ends of V and J, which lose 5 bases and 2 bases respectively. The CDR3 spans 15 residues, from the cysteine through the phenylalanine. Only the CDR3 part of the read is kept: 45 bases, read in frame from the first base. As concerns this clone: Which antigen it targets is not known. Qualities for individual bases were not recorded, and no much larger clone is one base off.

The time point label corresponds to: baseline before first vaccination. This specimen's treatment or condition label, per the study, means: meningococcal conjugate vaccine given as trial control. Vaccinee samples came from UK trials COV001 and COV002, including a single-blind randomized controlled phase 2/3 trial of AZD1222 (ChAdOx1 nCoV-19) in healthy adults. Trial participant PBMC samples were collected at day 0 and day 28 after the second dose for TCRbeta chain sequencing. Broad study findings and their caveats: Participants were mostly white British and included more females than males, and it was suggested by the authors that clonal diversity may have been underestimated. Because no day 14 peak-response samples were available, repertoires were characterized only after the peak T cell response. Reportedly, close to half of the unique spike-specific TCRs recognized epitopes lying outside the regions that are mutated in the B.1.351 and B.1.1.7 variants. Conclusions about previously exposed vaccinees are limited because only six or seven AZD1222 recipients were SARS-CoV-2 seropositive at baseline. After two AZD1222 doses, spike-specific TCR breadth and depth were significantly higher than at day 0 and than in MenACWY recipients. The 56-69-year group was small, and its depth increase did not reach significance, likely because of low power. The whole spike protein was spanned by vaccine-associated CD4 TCRs, and dominant responses were seen in regions 160-218 and 743-854.

The CDR3 regions of human TCRbeta chains were analyzed by immunosequencing. Under the source paper's analysis protocol: TCRs in the repertoires were matched against a reference library of SARS-CoV-2-specific TCRs that had been generated with the MIRA antigen-specificity platform. Breadth was defined as the fraction of unique TCRs that were SARS-CoV-2-associated, and depth was defined as the fraction of total T cells that were SARS-CoV-2-associated. Using the MIRA data, each spike-specific TCR was mapped to the spike region that the TCR reacts to and placed in a CD4 or CD8 class. Log10-transformed breadth and depth values were compared by one-way ANOVA with Sidak's multiple comparisons tests. As stored in TCRdb, this immuneACCESS dataset retains in-frame rearrangements with V and J assigned. A fraction of the clones does not appear; measured against another copy, unresolved V genes explain less than half of the discrepancy, and the remainder lacks a known reason. V, J and clone size derive from that table, while D and trimming were established from the DNA sequence. This sample is represented by some 92,000 clones; about 93% of them were singletons. The biggest ten clones account for 4% to 6% of the sample.

The sequence is built from TRBV7-2 and TRBJ2-7, with no confidently assigned D gene. Sequencing was performed on peripheral blood, taken on day 0 of MenACWY control vaccination. This TCR came from an adult in good health. The CDR3 has the sequence CASSAPGIGAYEQYF. The sequenced DNA is TGTGCCAGCAGCGCCCCTGGGATTGGAGCCTACGAGCAGTACTTC.